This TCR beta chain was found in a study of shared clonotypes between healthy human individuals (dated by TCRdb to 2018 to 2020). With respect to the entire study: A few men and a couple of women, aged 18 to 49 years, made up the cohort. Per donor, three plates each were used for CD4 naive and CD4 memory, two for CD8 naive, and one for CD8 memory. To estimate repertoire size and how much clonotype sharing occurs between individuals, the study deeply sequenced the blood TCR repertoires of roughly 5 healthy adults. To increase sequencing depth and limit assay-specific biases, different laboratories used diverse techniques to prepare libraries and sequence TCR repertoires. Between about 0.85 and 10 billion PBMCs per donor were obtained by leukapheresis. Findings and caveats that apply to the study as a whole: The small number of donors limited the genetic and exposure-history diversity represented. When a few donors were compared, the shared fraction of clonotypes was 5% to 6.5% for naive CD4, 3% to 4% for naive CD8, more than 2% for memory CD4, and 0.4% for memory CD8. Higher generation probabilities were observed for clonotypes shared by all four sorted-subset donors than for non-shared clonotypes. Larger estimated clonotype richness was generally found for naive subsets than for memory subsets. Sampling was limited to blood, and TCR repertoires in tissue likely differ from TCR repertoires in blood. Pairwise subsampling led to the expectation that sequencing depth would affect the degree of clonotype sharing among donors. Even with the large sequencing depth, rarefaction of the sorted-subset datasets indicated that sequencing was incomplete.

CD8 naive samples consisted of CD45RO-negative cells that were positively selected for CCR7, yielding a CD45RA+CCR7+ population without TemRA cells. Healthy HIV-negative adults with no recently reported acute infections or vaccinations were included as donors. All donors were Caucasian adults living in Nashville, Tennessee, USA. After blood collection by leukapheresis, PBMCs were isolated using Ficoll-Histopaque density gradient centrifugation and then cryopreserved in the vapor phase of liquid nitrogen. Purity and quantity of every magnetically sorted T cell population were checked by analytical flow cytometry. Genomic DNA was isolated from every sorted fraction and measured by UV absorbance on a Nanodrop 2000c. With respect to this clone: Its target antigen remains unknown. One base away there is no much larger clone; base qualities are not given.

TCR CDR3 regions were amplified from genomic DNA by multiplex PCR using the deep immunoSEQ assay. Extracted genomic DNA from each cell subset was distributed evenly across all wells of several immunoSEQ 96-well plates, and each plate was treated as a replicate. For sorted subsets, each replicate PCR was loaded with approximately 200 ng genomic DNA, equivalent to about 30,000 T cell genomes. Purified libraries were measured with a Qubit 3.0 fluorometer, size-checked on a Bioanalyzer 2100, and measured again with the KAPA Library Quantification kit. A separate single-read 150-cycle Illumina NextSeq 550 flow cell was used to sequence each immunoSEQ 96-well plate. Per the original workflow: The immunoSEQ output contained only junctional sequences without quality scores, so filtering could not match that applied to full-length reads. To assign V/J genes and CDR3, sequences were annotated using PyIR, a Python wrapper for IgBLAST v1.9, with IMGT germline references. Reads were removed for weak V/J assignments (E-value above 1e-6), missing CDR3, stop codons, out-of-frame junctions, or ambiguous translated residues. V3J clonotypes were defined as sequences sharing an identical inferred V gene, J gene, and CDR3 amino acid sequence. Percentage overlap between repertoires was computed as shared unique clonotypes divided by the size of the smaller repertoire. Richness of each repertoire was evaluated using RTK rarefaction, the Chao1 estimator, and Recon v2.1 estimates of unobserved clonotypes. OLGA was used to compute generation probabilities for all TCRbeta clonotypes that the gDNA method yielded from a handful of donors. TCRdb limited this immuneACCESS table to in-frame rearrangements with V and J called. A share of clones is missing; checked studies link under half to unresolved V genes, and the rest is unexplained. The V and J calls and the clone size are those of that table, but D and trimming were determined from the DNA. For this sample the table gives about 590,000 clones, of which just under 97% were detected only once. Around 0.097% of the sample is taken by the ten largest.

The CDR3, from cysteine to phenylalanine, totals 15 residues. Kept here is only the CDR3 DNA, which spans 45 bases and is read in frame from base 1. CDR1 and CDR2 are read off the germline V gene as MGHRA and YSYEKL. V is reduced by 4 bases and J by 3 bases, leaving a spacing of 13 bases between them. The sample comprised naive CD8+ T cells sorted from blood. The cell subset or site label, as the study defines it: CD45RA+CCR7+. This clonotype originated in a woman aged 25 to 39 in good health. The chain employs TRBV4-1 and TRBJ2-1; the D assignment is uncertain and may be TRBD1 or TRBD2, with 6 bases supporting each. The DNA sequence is TGCGCCAGCAGCCCGACTAGGGGGAACTACAATGAGCAGTTCTTC. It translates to CASSPTRGNYNEQFF.